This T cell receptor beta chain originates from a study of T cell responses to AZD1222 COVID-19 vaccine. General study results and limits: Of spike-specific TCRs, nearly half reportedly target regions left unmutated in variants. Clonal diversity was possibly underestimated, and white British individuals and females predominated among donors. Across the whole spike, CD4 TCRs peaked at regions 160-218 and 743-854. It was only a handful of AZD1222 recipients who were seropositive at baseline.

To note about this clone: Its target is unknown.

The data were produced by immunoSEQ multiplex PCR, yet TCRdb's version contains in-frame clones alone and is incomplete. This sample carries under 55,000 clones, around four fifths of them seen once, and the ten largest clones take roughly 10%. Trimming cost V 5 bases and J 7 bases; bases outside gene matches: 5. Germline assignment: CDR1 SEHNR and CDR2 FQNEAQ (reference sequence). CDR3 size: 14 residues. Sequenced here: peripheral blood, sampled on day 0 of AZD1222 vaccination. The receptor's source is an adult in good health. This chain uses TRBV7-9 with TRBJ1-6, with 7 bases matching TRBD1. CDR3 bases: TGTGCCAGCAGCCCAGGGACAGCGAATTCACCCCTCCACTTT. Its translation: CASSPGTANSPLHF.